This T cell receptor (beta chain) was observed in a study of T cell changes during pregnancy in multiple sclerosis. The repertoire was sequenced with immunoSEQ multiplex PCR; TCRdb's copy has only in-frame clones and lacks some. Of around 48,000 clones listed, 88% were seen once; the top ten hold 1% to 1.5%. This clone has just a few counts. V was trimmed by 4 bases and J by 0 bases, leaving 7 bases between them. The length of the CDR3 is 13 residues. Germline loops: CDR1 SQVTM, CDR2 ANQGSEA. The receptor's source is a female donor with multiple sclerosis, enrolled in a pregnancy study. The material was CD4+ T cells from peripheral blood mononuclear cells, obtained in the second trimester of pregnancy. The chain links TRBV29-1 to TRBJ1-5; D remains ambiguous. The CDR3 nucleotides read TGCAGCGTTGCCGGGAATAGCAATCAGCCCCAGCATTTT. Translated: CSVAGNSNQPQHF.